The T cell receptor (beta chain) described here comes from a study of identical twins. TCRdb independently ran MiXCR on the 5' RACE reads; one entry per CDR3 protein. There are some 730,000 distinct CDR3 sequences in the sample; roughly 18% occur only once, and approximately 14% lies in the top ten. This clonotype was seen a few times. V lost 1 base to trimming and J lost 6 bases, with 7 bases between them. Germline CDR1 is MGHRA and CDR2 is YSYEKL. CDR3 length: 13 residues. In every case, the donor was a healthy Caucasian. This sample also appeared in a second study, on T cells expressing NK-cell markers.

The chain has TRBV4-1 and TRBJ1-5; D not certain. This clonotype was obtained from a young woman in good health. Sequenced input: PBMCs. DNA of the CDR3: TGCGCCAGCAGCCAAGTGTGGGGTCAGCCCCAGCATTTT. It specifies CASSQVWGQPQHF.